This T cell receptor (beta chain) is drawn from a study of T-cell reconstitution after alpha-beta-depleted transplantation in children. The library targeted TCRbeta and was prepared with unique molecular identifiers. MiXCR was run by TCRdb on the PCR reads, yielding one entry per CDR3 protein. The table has some 310,000 distinct CDR3 sequences, 20% to 30% seen once. J gave up 1 base and V 5 bases, and 4 bases lay outside the gene matches. Germline CDR1 is SGHTA and CDR2 is FQGNSA. This CDR3 spans 15 amino acids. Study findings and constraints: T-cell numbers and diversity, one year after transplant, stemmed largely from T cells that were newly produced. Day-60 TCRbeta diversity that was high in some patients was derived from surviving recipient T cells and thymic progenitors. After transplant, at about two months, alpha-beta T cells were reportedly derived from several hundred expanded graft clones.

The table lists this clonotype with many counts. As yet, its antigen is unknown. This material consisted of PBMCs, mostly from graft donor cells, taken 180 days after TCRalphabeta/CD19-depleted stem cell transplant. This chain links TRBV7-2 with TRBJ2-7, with 11 positions matching TRBD2. The clonotype originates from a male patient younger than 18 who had a stem cell transplant for acute lymphoblastic leukemia, so the T cells may come from the graft donor. The DNA for the CDR3 is TGTGCCAGCAGCCCTAGCGGGAGGTTATCCTACGAGCAGTACTTC. This translates into CASSPSGRLSYEQYF.